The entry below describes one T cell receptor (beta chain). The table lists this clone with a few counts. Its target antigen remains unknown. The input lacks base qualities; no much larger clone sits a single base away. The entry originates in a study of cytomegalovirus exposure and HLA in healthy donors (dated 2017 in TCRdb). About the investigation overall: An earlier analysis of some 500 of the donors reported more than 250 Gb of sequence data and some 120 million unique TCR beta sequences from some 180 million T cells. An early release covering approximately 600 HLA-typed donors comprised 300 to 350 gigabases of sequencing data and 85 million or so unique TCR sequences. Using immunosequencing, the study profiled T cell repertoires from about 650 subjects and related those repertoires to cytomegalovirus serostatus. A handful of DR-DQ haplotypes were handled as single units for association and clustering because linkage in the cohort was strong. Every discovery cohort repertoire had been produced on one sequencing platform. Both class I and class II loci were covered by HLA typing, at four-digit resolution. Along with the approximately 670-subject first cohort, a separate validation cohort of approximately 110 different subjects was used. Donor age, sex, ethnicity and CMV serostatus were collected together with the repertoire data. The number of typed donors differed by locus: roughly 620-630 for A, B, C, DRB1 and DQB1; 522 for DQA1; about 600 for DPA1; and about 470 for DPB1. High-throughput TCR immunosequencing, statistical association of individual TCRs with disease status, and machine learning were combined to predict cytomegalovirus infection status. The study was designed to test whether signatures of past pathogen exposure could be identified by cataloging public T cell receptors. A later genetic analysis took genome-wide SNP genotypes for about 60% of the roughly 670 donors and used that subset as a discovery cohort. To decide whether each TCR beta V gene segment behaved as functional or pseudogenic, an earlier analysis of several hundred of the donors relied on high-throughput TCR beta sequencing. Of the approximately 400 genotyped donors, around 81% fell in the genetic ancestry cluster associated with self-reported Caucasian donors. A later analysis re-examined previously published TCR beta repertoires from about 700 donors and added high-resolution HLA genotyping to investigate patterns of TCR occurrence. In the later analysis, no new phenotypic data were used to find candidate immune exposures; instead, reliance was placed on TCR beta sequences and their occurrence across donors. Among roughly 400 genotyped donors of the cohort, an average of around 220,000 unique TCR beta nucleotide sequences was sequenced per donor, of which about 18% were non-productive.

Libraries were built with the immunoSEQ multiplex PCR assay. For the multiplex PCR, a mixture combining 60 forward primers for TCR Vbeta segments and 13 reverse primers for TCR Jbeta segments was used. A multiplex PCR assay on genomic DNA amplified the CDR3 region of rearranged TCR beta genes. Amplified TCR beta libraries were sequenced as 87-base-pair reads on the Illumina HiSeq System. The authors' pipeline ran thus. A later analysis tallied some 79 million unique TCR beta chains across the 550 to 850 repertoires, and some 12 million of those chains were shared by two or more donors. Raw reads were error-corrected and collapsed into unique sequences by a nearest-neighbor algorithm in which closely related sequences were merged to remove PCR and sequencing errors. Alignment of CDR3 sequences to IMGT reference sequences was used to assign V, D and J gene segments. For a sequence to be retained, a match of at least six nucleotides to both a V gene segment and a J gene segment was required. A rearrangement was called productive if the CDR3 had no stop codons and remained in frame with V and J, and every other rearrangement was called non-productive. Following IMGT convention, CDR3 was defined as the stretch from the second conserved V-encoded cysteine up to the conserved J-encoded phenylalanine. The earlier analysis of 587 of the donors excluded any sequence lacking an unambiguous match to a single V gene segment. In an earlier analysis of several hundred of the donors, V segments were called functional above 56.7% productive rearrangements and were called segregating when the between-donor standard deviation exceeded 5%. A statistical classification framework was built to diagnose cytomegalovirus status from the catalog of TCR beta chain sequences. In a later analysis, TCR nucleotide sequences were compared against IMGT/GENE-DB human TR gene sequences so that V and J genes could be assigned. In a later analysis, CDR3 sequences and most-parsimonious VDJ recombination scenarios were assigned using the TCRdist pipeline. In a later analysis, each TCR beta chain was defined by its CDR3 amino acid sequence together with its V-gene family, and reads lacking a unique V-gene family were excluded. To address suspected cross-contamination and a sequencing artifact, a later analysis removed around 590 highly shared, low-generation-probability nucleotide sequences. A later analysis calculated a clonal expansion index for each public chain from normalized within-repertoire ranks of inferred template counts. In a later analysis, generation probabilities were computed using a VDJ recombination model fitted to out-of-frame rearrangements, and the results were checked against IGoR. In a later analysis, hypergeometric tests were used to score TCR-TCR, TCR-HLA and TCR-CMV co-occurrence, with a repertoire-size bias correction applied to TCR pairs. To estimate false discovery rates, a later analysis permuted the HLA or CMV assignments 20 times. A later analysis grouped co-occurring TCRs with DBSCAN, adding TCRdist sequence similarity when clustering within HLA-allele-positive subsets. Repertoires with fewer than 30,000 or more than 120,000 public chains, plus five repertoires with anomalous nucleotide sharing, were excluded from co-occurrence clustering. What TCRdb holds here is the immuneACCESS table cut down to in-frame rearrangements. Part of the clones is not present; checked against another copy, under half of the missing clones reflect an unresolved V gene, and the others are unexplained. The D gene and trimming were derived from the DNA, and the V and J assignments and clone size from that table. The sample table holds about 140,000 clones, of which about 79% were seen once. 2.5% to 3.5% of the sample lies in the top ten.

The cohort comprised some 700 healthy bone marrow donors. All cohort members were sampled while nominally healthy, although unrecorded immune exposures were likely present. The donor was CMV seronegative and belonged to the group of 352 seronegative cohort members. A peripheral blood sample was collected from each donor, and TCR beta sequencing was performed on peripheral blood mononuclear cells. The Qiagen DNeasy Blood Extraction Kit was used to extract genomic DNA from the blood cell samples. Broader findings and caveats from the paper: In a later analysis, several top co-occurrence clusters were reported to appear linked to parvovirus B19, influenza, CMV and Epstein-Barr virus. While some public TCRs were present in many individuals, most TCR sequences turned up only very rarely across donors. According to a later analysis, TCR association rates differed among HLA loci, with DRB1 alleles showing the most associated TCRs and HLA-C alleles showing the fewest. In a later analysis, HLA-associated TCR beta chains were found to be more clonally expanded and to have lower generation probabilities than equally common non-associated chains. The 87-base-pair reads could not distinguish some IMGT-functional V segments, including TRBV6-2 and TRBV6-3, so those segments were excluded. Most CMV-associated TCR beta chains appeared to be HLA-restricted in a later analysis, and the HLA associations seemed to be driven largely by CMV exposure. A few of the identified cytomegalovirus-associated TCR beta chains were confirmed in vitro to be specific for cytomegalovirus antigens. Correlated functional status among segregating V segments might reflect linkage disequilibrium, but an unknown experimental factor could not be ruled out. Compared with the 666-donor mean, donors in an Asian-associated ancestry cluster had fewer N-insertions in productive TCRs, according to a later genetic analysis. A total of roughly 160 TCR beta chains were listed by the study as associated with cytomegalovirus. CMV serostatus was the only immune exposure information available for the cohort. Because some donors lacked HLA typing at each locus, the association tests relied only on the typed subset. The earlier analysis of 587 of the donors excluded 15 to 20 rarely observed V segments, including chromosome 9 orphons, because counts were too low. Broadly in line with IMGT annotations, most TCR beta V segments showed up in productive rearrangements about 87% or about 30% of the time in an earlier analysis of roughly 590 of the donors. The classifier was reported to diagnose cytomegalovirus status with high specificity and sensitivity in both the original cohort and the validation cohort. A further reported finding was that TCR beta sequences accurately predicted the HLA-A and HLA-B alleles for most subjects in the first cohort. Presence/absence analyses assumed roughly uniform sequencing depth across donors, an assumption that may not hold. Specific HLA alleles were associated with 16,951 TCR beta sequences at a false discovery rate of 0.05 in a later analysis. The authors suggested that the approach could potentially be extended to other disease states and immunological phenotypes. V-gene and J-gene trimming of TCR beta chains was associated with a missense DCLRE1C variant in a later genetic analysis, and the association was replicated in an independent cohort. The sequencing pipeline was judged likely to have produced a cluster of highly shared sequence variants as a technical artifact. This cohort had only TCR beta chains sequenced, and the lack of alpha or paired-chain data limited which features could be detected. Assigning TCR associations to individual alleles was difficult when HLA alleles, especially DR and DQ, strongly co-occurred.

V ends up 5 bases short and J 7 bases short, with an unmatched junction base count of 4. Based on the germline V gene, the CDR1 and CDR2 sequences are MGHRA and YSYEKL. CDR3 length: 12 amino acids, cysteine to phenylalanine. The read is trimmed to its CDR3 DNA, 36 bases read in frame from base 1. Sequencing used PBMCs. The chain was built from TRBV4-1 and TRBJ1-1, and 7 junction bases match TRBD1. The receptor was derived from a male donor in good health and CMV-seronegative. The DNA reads TGCGCCAGCAGCACGGGACAGTATGAAGCTTTCTTT. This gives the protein CASSTGQYEAFF.